This TCR beta chain was sequenced during a study of shared clonotypes between healthy human individuals. The protocol was immunoSEQ multiplex PCR, while the TCRdb copy is restricted to in-frame clones and leaves out a portion. This sample has roughly 1.4 million clones, with approximately 98.5% found just once. The table lists this clone with a count of one. The target antigen is unknown. Study-wide points: Tissue TCR repertoires likely differ from these blood-only repertoires.

The clonotype originates from a man aged 30-40 years in good health. Input material: naive CD4+ T cells sorted from blood. The subset: CD45RA+ positively selected.

The CDR3, as DNA: TGTGCCAGCGGAGGACTAGCGAAGAACACCGGGGAGCTGTTTTTT. Translating it yields CASGGLAKNTGELFF. The chain recombines TRBV6-4 with TRBJ2-2; TRBD2 matches at 9 bases. V was pared by 8 bases and J by 1 base, with 5 bases of the junction left unmatched. The CDR3 has 15 residues. CDR1 MRHNA and CDR2 SNTAGT come from the germline V gene.